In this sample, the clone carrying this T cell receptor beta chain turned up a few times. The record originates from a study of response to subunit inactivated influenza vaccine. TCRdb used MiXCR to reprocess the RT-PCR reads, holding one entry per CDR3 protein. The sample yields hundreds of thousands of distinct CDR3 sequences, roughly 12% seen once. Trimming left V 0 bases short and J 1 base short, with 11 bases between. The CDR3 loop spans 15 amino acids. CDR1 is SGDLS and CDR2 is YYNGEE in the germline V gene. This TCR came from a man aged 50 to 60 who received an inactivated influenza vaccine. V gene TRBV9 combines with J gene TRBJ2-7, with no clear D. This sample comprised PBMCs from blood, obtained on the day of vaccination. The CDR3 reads CASSVGAASSYEQYF. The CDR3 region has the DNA TGTGCCAGCAGCGTAGGGGCAGCCAGTTCCTACGAGCAGTACTTC.